This TCR beta chain was recorded in a study of blood T cell repertoires in COVID-19. Study context: Samples of COVID-19 (acute and convalescent) were obtained from the United States, Italy and Spain. PBMCs, B-cell-depleted T cells, or T cells provided the cDNA or gDNA that made up the material.

The CDR3 has 12 amino acids. V lost 5 bases, J lost 6 bases, and 4 bases stayed unmatched. Germline V lookup: CDR1 LGHNA, CDR2 YSLEER. Original processing methods: Scientists estimated how many nucleated cells there were by amplifying reference gene primers. Sequenced by immunoSEQ multiplex PCR; TCRdb stores in-frame clones only, minus some. The V and J calls and clone size were taken over from that table, and D and trimming were inferred from the DNA. The table has 65,000 to 80,000 clones, over 70% seen once. This sequence joins TRBV4-3 and TRBJ2-7, with 7 nucleotides matching TRBD1. The TCR originated in a man in his fifties or sixties with active COVID-19. What was sequenced was peripheral blood. CDR3 protein: CASSYRDSEQYF. DNA for the CDR3: TGCGCCAGCAGCTACCGGGACAGCGAGCAGTACTTC.